These T cell receptor beta chains were read from a single sample in a study of cytomegalovirus exposure and HLA in healthy donors. Libraries were prepared by immunoSEQ multiplex PCR; TCRdb keeps only in-frame clonotypes and omits some of them. The data contain some 170,000 clones, almost 80% of them seen just once; the ten biggest clones take up almost 6.5%. What was sequenced was PBMCs. The receptors were gathered from a man aged 35 to 55 in good health and CMV-seropositive. Each CDR3 is given without its conserved first and last residue. The order of the fields is J gene, V gene, D gene, CDR3 protein. A D gene is named only where the DNA matches it firmly.

J gene: TRBJ2-7; V gene: TRBV19; D gene: -; CDR3 protein: ASSTGYEQY
J gene: TRBJ2-2; V gene: TRBV11-2; D gene: TRBD1; CDR3 protein: ASSLRRGSVGELF
J gene: TRBJ2-5; V gene: TRBV5-4; D gene: TRBD1; CDR3 protein: ASSPTGGAEDETQY
J gene: TRBJ2-1; V gene: TRBV10-3; D gene: TRBD2; CDR3 protein: AIRDSSGSSYNEQF
J gene: TRBJ2-1; V gene: TRBV29-1; D gene: -; CDR3 protein: SVGRGSSYNEQF
J gene: TRBJ1-1; V gene: TRBV18; D gene: -; CDR3 protein: ASSTLWGGWVTEAF
J gene: TRBJ2-6; V gene: TRBV19; D gene: -; CDR3 protein: ASINDRTGANGLT
J gene: TRBJ2-5; V gene: TRBV7-9; D gene: TRBD1; CDR3 protein: ANQGQDQETQY
J gene: TRBJ2-1; V gene: TRBV28; D gene: TRBD2; CDR3 protein: ASSLYRGGGGNEQF
J gene: TRBJ1-2; V gene: TRBV19; D gene: -; CDR3 protein: ASTRPSGNYGYT
J gene: TRBJ1-5; V gene: TRBV28; D gene: TRBD1; CDR3 protein: ASSSQGQGTNQPQH
J gene: TRBJ2-7; V gene: TRBV4-2; D gene: -; CDR3 protein: ASSQGGSNYEQY
J gene: TRBJ1-4; V gene: TRBV6-5; D gene: -; CDR3 protein: ASSQRSAEKLF
J gene: TRBJ2-7; V gene: TRBV6-1; D gene: TRBD1; CDR3 protein: ASSQHRDRAYEQY
J gene: TRBJ2-1; V gene: TRBV7-2; D gene: TRBD2; CDR3 protein: ASSPGLAGGPQF
J gene: TRBJ2-5; V gene: TRBV11-2; D gene: TRBD1; CDR3 protein: ASSLRRTGKETQY
J gene: TRBJ2-7; V gene: TRBV27; D gene: -; CDR3 protein: ASSWLGATYEQY
J gene: TRBJ2-7; V gene: TRBV4-1; D gene: TRBD1; CDR3 protein: ASSHDRDEQY
J gene: TRBJ2-7; V gene: TRBV28; D gene: TRBD2; CDR3 protein: ASRTRLALSYEQY
J gene: TRBJ1-2; V gene: TRBV27; D gene: -; CDR3 protein: ASSSILGHEAGYGYT
J gene: TRBJ2-1; V gene: TRBV5-1; D gene: -; CDR3 protein: ASSLLPPESSYNEQF
J gene: TRBJ2-1; V gene: TRBV19; D gene: TRBD1; CDR3 protein: ASSIRYRGRDNEQF
J gene: TRBJ1-1; V gene: TRBV29-1; D gene: -; CDR3 protein: SVETGLVNTEAF
J gene: TRBJ2-5; V gene: TRBV7-9; D gene: -; CDR3 protein: ASSRAGRETQY
J gene: TRBJ1-2; V gene: TRBV6-1; D gene: TRBD1; CDR3 protein: ASSEQGATGHT
J gene: TRBJ1-2; V gene: TRBV6-5; D gene: TRBD1; CDR3 protein: ASRQPGQRNYGYT
J gene: TRBJ2-1; V gene: TRBV30; D gene: -; CDR3 protein: AWGHTSYEQF
J gene: TRBJ1-2; V gene: TRBV6-1; D gene: -; CDR3 protein: ASGDGQFNYGYT
J gene: TRBJ2-7; V gene: TRBV10-3; D gene: -; CDR3 protein: AISARRSDTSYEQY
J gene: TRBJ1-2; V gene: TRBV4-2; D gene: -; CDR3 protein: ASSHPQVAGRYGYT
J gene: TRBJ1-1; V gene: TRBV28; D gene: TRBD1; CDR3 protein: ASTRTGTNTEAF
J gene: TRBJ1-1; V gene: TRBV5-1; D gene: -; CDR3 protein: ASSLAFPTEAF
J gene: TRBJ2-5; V gene: TRBV2; D gene: TRBD2; CDR3 protein: ASTETSEGETQY
J gene: TRBJ2-3; V gene: TRBV19; D gene: -; CDR3 protein: ASSPLFSSTTDTQY
J gene: TRBJ1-2; V gene: TRBV28; D gene: TRBD1; CDR3 protein: ASSPQRVGTGQSDGYT
J gene: TRBJ2-7; V gene: TRBV7-2; D gene: TRBD1; CDR3 protein: ASSLVYRDRQEQY
J gene: TRBJ1-3; V gene: TRBV2; D gene: -; CDR3 protein: ASRPQGPGNTIY
J gene: TRBJ2-2; V gene: TRBV28; D gene: TRBD1; CDR3 protein: ASSSVQGGTGELF
J gene: TRBJ1-1; V gene: TRBV11-3; D gene: TRBD1; CDR3 protein: ASSPGTARSEAF
J gene: TRBJ2-7; V gene: TRBV4-1; D gene: TRBD2; CDR3 protein: ASSQDPQRGNYEQY
J gene: TRBJ1-6; V gene: TRBV2; D gene: TRBD1; CDR3 protein: ASSVQGQGGNSPLH
J gene: TRBJ2-7; V gene: TRBV2; D gene: -; CDR3 protein: ASGLDSSSYEQY
J gene: TRBJ1-2; V gene: TRBV5-4; D gene: TRBD1; CDR3 protein: ASSLGDRINYGYT
J gene: TRBJ2-6; V gene: TRBV19; D gene: TRBD1; CDR3 protein: ASSPDRAGANVLT
J gene: TRBJ2-7; V gene: TRBV27; D gene: TRBD1; CDR3 protein: ASSRGQGFHEQY
J gene: TRBJ2-5; V gene: TRBV7-9; D gene: -; CDR3 protein: ASSLEYGIYQETQY
J gene: TRBJ1-2; V gene: TRBV27; D gene: TRBD1; CDR3 protein: ASRNLTGGNYGYT
J gene: TRBJ1-1; V gene: TRBV28; D gene: -; CDR3 protein: ASSSGSDTEAF
J gene: TRBJ2-5; V gene: TRBV5-1; D gene: TRBD2; CDR3 protein: ASSLLPAIAGEETQY
J gene: TRBJ2-1; V gene: TRBV5-4; D gene: -; CDR3 protein: ASSWTVLSSYNEQF
J gene: TRBJ2-2; V gene: TRBV10-3; D gene: -; CDR3 protein: AIKGESTGELF
J gene: TRBJ2-1; V gene: TRBV11-2; D gene: TRBD2; CDR3 protein: ASSRIAGGLYNEQF
J gene: TRBJ2-7; V gene: TRBV5-4; D gene: TRBD1; CDR3 protein: ASSLGGQGRSEQY
J gene: TRBJ2-2; V gene: TRBV6-5; D gene: -; CDR3 protein: ASSRQDLFTGELF
J gene: TRBJ2-1; V gene: TRBV15; D gene: -; CDR3 protein: ATSRDLGFGNEQF
J gene: TRBJ2-7; V gene: TRBV7-2; D gene: TRBD1; CDR3 protein: ASSLARGRNQGEQY
J gene: TRBJ2-7; V gene: TRBV5-1; D gene: TRBD2; CDR3 protein: ASSAQDGSAGEQY
J gene: TRBJ2-2; V gene: TRBV11-3; D gene: -; CDR3 protein: ASSFPWGGDTGELF
J gene: TRBJ2-7; V gene: TRBV15; D gene: -; CDR3 protein: ATSRDRNYPY